This T cell receptor (beta chain) originates from a study of T cells in Graves' hyperthyroidism and ophthalmopathy. Study as a whole: Prior to any treatment, at the point of initial diagnosis, peripheral blood was collected.

The source material, RNA transcripts, was used to amplify TCR beta CDR3 regions. The HTBI primer set served for first-round RT-PCR of the TCR CDR3. TCRdb re-analysed the multiplex PCR reads in MiXCR, keeping a single row per CDR3 protein. The sample gives about 400,000 distinct CDR3 sequences, about 15% of which show up once; approximately 29% is in the top ten. V was clipped by 0 bases and J by 4 bases, with 11 bases between them. The CDR3 extends over 15 amino acids. Per germline, CDR1 SGHRS and CDR2 YFSETQ. Exclusion of patients followed from uncontrolled infection, other autoimmune disease, pregnancy or lactation. PBMCs were derived from under 13 ml fresh peripheral blood.

Sequencing was performed on blood. This rearrangement joins TRBV5-1 to TRBJ2-1; D perhaps matches TRBD2 (5 bases). The source of this sequence is a woman in her twenties or thirties with Graves' hyperthyroidism. CDR3: CASSLVLAEYNEQFF. CDR3 bases: TGCGCCAGCAGCTTGGTTCTAGCTGAGTACAATGAGCAGTTCTTC.